The source of this T cell receptor beta chain is a study of blood T cell repertoires in COVID-19. In the study overall: Acute and convalescent COVID-19 specimens originated in the United States, Italy and Spain. T cells, B-cell-depleted T cells, or PBMCs provided the cDNA or gDNA that served as material.

The sample holds one count of this clone. Original methodology: Counts of nucleated cells, estimated from reference gene primer amplification, were obtained. Sequenced by immunoSEQ multiplex PCR; TCRdb stores in-frame clones only, minus some. Clonal size and the V and J genes are those of that table, whereas D and trimming came from the DNA. The sample lists some 150,000 clones; about 83% were seen once. Germline lookup yields CDR1 MGHRA and CDR2 YSYEKL. This CDR3 spans 14 amino acids. Trimming took 2 bases from V and 7 from J; bases not matched to a gene: 8. The participants were between roughly 18 and 100 years old and came from about two dozen US areas.

The sequenced sample was PBMCs or T cells enriched from blood (not recorded which). This rearrangement joins TRBV4-1 to TRBJ2-7; 7 bases align to TRBD2. This receptor was obtained from a woman aged 45-65 years in a cohort exposed to, infected with or recovered from COVID-19 (not recorded which). The CDR3 nucleotides are TGCGCCAGCAGCCAAACGGCGGGAGTGGAAGAGCAGTACTTC. Translating it yields CASSQTAGVEEQYF.